This T cell receptor (beta chain) emerged from a study of shared clonotypes between healthy human individuals. Findings of the study overall: Genetic and exposure-history diversity was limited by the few donors.

In the case of this clone: Its antigen is unknown.

CDR3 length equals 14 residues. The germline gives CDR1 SGHVS, CDR2 FQNEAQ. The V gene lost 5 bases and the J gene lost 5 bases, with 16 bases spanning the gap. The genomic DNA of each subset was split evenly across several immunoSEQ plates. Unsorted PBMC replicate PCRs drew on roughly 290 ng DNA, representing around 30,000 T cell genomes. Clones were sequenced by immunoSEQ multiplex PCR, and TCRdb holds only the in-frame ones, with some missing. The sample consists of roughly 510,000 clones, nearly 80% of them appearing once. All donors were Caucasian adults living in Nashville, Tennessee. The source material was PBMCs. The TCR was taken from a woman in her 40s in good health. Some clones in this sample may be carry-over from other donors' samples. The V gene is TRBV7-8, the J gene TRBJ2-7; D remains unclear. The CDR3 nucleotides read TGTGCCAGCAGCCTAGATGGGGTACTTGACGAGCAGTACTTC. Translating gives CASSLDGVLDEQYF.